This is a list of T cell receptor beta chains from one sample in a study of T-cell memory formation after mild COVID-19. MiXCR was run by TCRdb on the 5' RACE reads, yielding one entry per CDR3 protein. This sample yields over 350,000 distinct CDR3 sequences, of which 24% are seen a single time; 8.5% to 10% belongs to the top ten. Sequencing was carried out using PBMCs or a T cell subset sorted from them (not recorded which). The receptors here all came from an adult woman who had mild COVID-19 (a few samples of this study predate the infection). Cell type and time point are not known. The CDR3 runs from the conserved cysteine through the conserved F or W. D genes are given only for firm matches. For some rows the clone size is stated as once, few or many, or as a class when expanded; others skip it.

.	few	TRBV30	TRBJ1-2	TGTGCCTGTCAGGGTCCGGGGGGTGGCTACACCTTC	CACQGPGGGYTF
.	.	TRBV5-1	TRBJ2-3	TGCGCCAGCAGCTTGGATATACTAGCACCGGGACACAGCACAGATACGCAGTATTTT	CASSLDILAPGHSTDTQYF
.	.	TRBV6-1	TRBJ2-3	TGTGCCAGCATCATGGGGGTTCTAGGGTCGGATACGCAGTATTTT	CASIMGVLGSDTQYF
.	few	TRBV7-2	TRBJ2-7	TGTGCCAGCAGCCCACGGGTGGACTACGAGCAGTACTTC	CASSPRVDYEQYF
TRBD1	.	TRBV4-1	TRBJ2-2	TGCGCCAGCAGCCGCATAAGACAGGGTCCTGGGGAGCTGTTTTTT	CASSRIRQGPGELFF
.	few	TRBV11-2	TRBJ2-2	TGTGCCAGCAGCTCGACCTATGAGAGACGGTTGAACACCGGGGAGCTGTTTTTT	CASSSTYERRLNTGELFF
.	few	TRBV4-3	TRBJ2-1	TGCGCCAGCGGGTCTTCTGGGGAGGATGTTTCCTACAATGAGCAGTTCTTC	CASGSSGEDVSYNEQFF
.	.	TRBV11-2	TRBJ2-4	TGTGCCAGCAGCCTAATGGGGGGCGCTGCCAAAAACATTCAGTACTTC	CASSLMGGAAKNIQYF
TRBD1	.	TRBV6-6	TRBJ1-2	TGTGCCAGCAGTTTGATTAGAGGGACAGGGGACCGCGGCTACACCTTC	CASSLIRGTGDRGYTF
TRBD1	.	TRBV4-1	TRBJ1-2	TGCGCCAGCAGCCTTAAGGACAGGCCGAACTATGGCTACACCTTC	CASSLKDRPNYGYTF
.	many	TRBV29-1	TRBJ1-1	TGCAGCGTTGAATGGGACACTGAAGCTTTCTTT	CSVEWDTEAFF
.	.	TRBV7-9	TRBJ1-3	TGTGCCAGCAGCTTAGTGGAGGCCGGGAACACCATATATTTT	CASSLVEAGNTIYF
.	.	TRBV7-8	TRBJ2-3	TGTGCCAGCAGCTTAGCGGGGGGCTGGACAGATACGCAGTATTTT	CASSLAGGWTDTQYF
TRBD1	few	TRBV9	TRBJ1-2	TGTGCCAGCAGCGTAGGGGACAGGTCCTACTATGGCTACACCTTC	CASSVGDRSYYGYTF
.	.	TRBV5-1	TRBJ1-3	TGCGCCACGGGCAGGGGTGACGGAAACACCATATATTTT	CATGRGDGNTIYF
.	.	TRBV25-1	TRBJ2-5	TGTGCCAGCAGTGAGGCAGGGCAAGAGACCCAGTACTTC	CASSEAGQETQYF
.	few	TRBV12-5	TRBJ2-1	TGTGCTAGTGGTTTTACCGGGAGATGGAATGAGCAGTTCTTC	CASGFTGRWNEQFF
TRBD2	few	TRBV18	TRBJ2-7	TGTGCCAGCTCACCACCGGGACTAGCGGGTACACGAACCTACGAGCAGTACTTC	CASSPPGLAGTRTYEQYF
.	.	TRBV7-6	TRBJ1-1	TGTGCCAGCAGCTTAGCCCGGGCGGGGAGGACTGAAGCTTTCTTT	CASSLARAGRTEAFF
TRBD1	.	TRBV27	TRBJ1-2	TGTGCCAGCAGTTCTCACTCAAGGACAGGCTATGGCTACACCTTC	CASSSHSRTGYGYTF
TRBD1	.	TRBV12-3/TRBV12-4	TRBJ1-4	TGTGCCAGCAGTTCCGGGACAGTGAGAAATGAAAAACTGTTTTTT	CASSSGTVRNEKLFF
.	.	TRBV5-1	TRBJ2-1	TGCGCCAGCAGTTCCTATCGGGACCCTTTGGGTGAGCAGTTCTTC	CASSSYRDPLGEQFF
.	.	TRBV7-9	TRBJ1-1	TGTGCCAGCAGCTTAGAAGTAGCCAGGAACACTGAAGCTTTCTTT	CASSLEVARNTEAFF
.	many	TRBV7-9	TRBJ2-1	TGTGCCAGCAGCTTAAACGTGTACAATGAGCAGTTCTTC	CASSLNVYNEQFF
.	few	TRBV7-9	TRBJ2-1	TGTGCCAGCAGCTCGGGACAAGCGGTTGGGAATGAGCAGTTCTTC	CASSSGQAVGNEQFF
TRBD1	.	TRBV15	TRBJ1-5	TGTGCCACCAGCAGCTGGACAGGCGGTATTCAGCCCCAGCATTTT	CATSSWTGGIQPQHF
TRBD1	.	TRBV6-5	TRBJ2-3	TGTGCCAGCAGTTTCGGACAGGACACAGATACGCAGTATTTT	CASSFGQDTDTQYF
TRBD2	many	TRBV6-2/TRBV6-3	TRBJ2-1	TGTGCCAGCAGTCCACATAGCGGGAAGTATGAGCAGTTCTTC	CASSPHSGKYEQFF
.	.	TRBV2	TRBJ1-2	TGTGCCAGCAGGTCGGGGGCCGGGGATGGCTACACCTTC	CASRSGAGDGYTF
.	.	TRBV9	TRBJ1-2	TGTGCCAGCAGCGTACCAGGTTATGGCTACACCTTC	CASSVPGYGYTF
TRBD2	.	TRBV6-2/TRBV6-3	TRBJ2-7	TGTGCCAGCAGATCCTTCGGGGGGGACGAGCAGTACTTC	CASRSFGGDEQYF
TRBD2	.	TRBV5-1	TRBJ2-3	TGCGCCAGCAGCTTGGCGGGGGGGGGACCGGATACGCAGTATTTT	CASSLAGGGPDTQYF
.	.	TRBV4-1	TRBJ1-2	TGCGCCAGCGGGGTCAGGGAAGGCTATGGCTACACCTTC	CASGVREGYGYTF
TRBD1	few	TRBV15	TRBJ1-4	TGTGCCACCAGCAGGGGACAGGAAAATGAAAAACTGTTTTTT	CATSRGQENEKLFF
.	few	TRBV4-3	TRBJ2-7	TGCGCCAGCAGCCAGTGGGAAGAAGGCGAGCAGTACTTC	CASSQWEEGEQYF
.	.	TRBV10-3	TRBJ1-1	TGTGCCATCAGTGACGAGAAGACAGGGAACACTGAAGCTTTCTTT	CAISDEKTGNTEAFF
TRBD1	.	TRBV7-9	TRBJ2-5	TGTGCCAGCAGCTTAGCGGGGACAGGCTTACAAGAGACCCAGTACTTC	CASSLAGTGLQETQYF
.	few	TRBV7-2	TRBJ1-3	TGTGCCAGCAGCTTAGCAGGCCGTGGAAACACCATATATTTT	CASSLAGRGNTIYF
.	.	TRBV11-1	TRBJ2-5	TGTGCCAGCAGCTTATGGTGGGAGACCCAGTACTTC	CASSLWWETQYF
TRBD1	few	TRBV14	TRBJ2-1	TGTGCCAGCAGCCGGGACAGGAGGAATGAGCAGTTCTTC	CASSRDRRNEQFF
.	few	TRBV24-1	TRBJ1-5	TGTGCCACCAGTGATTATGGAGAAAATCAGCCCCAGCATTTT	CATSDYGENQPQHF
.	.	TRBV20-1	TRBJ1-1	TGCAGTGCCCAACGGGGGGCGAACACTGAAGCTTTCTTT	CSAQRGANTEAFF
.	few	TRBV5-1	TRBJ1-1	TGCGCCAGCAGCTTGTCCGCGTACATGAACACTGAAGCTTTCTTT	CASSLSAYMNTEAFF
TRBD2	.	TRBV6-2/TRBV6-3	TRBJ2-7	TGTGCCAGCAAAAAGCGGGAGACAGGCCTAGAGCAGTACTTC	CASKKRETGLEQYF
TRBD1	.	TRBV7-9	TRBJ1-1	TGTGCCAGCAGCCCCCAGGGGGACACTGAAGCTTTCTTT	CASSPQGDTEAFF
.	few	TRBV10-2	TRBJ1-2	TGCGCCAGCAGTGAGTCGGGCAGAGCCTTTGATGGCTACACCTTC	CASSESGRAFDGYTF
TRBD2	few	TRBV5-1	TRBJ2-3	TGCGCCAGCAGCTGGACTTTCGAAGCGGGAGGCGGCACAGATACGCAGTATTTT	CASSWTFEAGGGTDTQYF
.	few	TRBV5-1	TRBJ1-4	TGCGCCAGCAGCATGCAGGGTAGGACCAATAATGAAAAACTGTTTTTT	CASSMQGRTNNEKLFF
TRBD2	.	TRBV12-3/TRBV12-4	TRBJ2-7	TGTGCCAGCAGTATACTAGCGATTGGCGAGCAGTACTTC	CASSILAIGEQYF
TRBD2	many	TRBV20-1	TRBJ2-7	TGCAGTGCTAGAGTTGGGGGACTAGCGTACTCCTACGAGCAGTACTTC	CSARVGGLAYSYEQYF
.	.	TRBV4-1	TRBJ2-2	TGCGCCAGCAGCCCACAGGTCGCGAACACCGGGGAGCTGTTTTTT	CASSPQVANTGELFF
.	.	TRBV6-5	TRBJ2-7	TGTGCCAGCAGTTACTCAGCGGCCCTTACCTCCTACGAGCAGTACTTC	CASSYSAALTSYEQYF
.	.	TRBV19	TRBJ2-3	TGTGCCAGTAGTAGATCCCGTGTAGATACGCAGTATTTT	CASSRSRVDTQYF
TRBD1	few	TRBV5-1	TRBJ1-1	TGCGCCAGCAGCCTGCTGACAGGGAGGTACACTGAAGCTTTCTTT	CASSLLTGRYTEAFF
TRBD1	few	TRBV15	TRBJ2-1	TGTGCCACCAGCAGACCTAAACATGACAGGGCGTTGGGCAATGAGCAGTTCTTC	CATSRPKHDRALGNEQFF
.	.	TRBV2	TRBJ2-3	TGTGCCAGCAGTGTGGAACACACAGATACGCAGTATTTT	CASSVEHTDTQYF
.	.	TRBV5-1	TRBJ2-2	TGCGCCAGCAGCTTACAGGGAGTTATGAACACCGGGGAGCTGTTTTTT	CASSLQGVMNTGELFF
.	.	TRBV7-2	TRBJ2-7	TGTGCCAGCAGCTTTACCGGGCCCTACGAGCAGTACTTC	CASSFTGPYEQYF
TRBD2	.	TRBV20-1	TRBJ2-2	TGCAGTGCTAGAGATAGCGGGGGGGCCGGGGAGCTGTTTTTT	CSARDSGGAGELFF
TRBD1	.	TRBV10-3	TRBJ1-5	TGTGCCATCAGTGATCCCCCGACAGGGGACAATCAGCCCCAGCATTTT	CAISDPPTGDNQPQHF